A selection of T cell receptor beta chains follows, all from one sample in a study of control samples from healthy donors and cancer patients. The repertoire was sequenced with immunoSEQ multiplex PCR; TCRdb's copy has only in-frame clones and lacks some. The sample lists over 150,000 clones, roughly 95% seen once, with over 0.9% in the top ten. The specimen was blood. The source of these receptors is a woman aged 25 to 45 in good health. The CDR3 runs from the conserved cysteine through the conserved F or W. Each record gives: V gene, J gene, D gene, clone size, CDR3 DNA, CDR3 protein. D genes are given only for firm matches. Not every row has a clone size; where given, it reads once, few, many or a size class.

>TRBV3-1/TRBV3-2|TRBJ2-3|-|-
TGTGCCAGCAGCCAAGAACCAGATACGCAGTATTTT
CASSQEPDTQYF
>TRBV24-1|TRBJ1-5|-|-
TGTGCCACCAGTGATTCGGGGGAGGGTCAGCCCCAGCATTTT
CATSDSGEGQPQHF
>TRBV6-5|TRBJ1-1|-|-
TGTGCCAGCAGTACCGATTCAGGGGCAACTGAAGCTTTCTTT
CASSTDSGATEAFF
>TRBV19|TRBJ1-1|-|-
TGTGCCAGTAGTATTACGGCAGGGATGAACACTGAAGCTTTCTTT
CASSITAGMNTEAFF
>TRBV7-3|TRBJ1-1|-|-
TGTGCCAGCAGCTTACGGCCCACCGCTGAAGCTTTCTTT
CASSLRPTAEAFF
>TRBV5-1|TRBJ1-2|-|-
TGCGCCAGCAGCTTGGGGGGCGGCTACACCTTC
CASSLGGGYTF
>TRBV12-5|TRBJ2-3|TRBD2|-
TGTGCTAGTGGTTTCTCGGGACTAGCGGGCCCGAGCACAGATACGCAGTATTTT
CASGFSGLAGPSTDTQYF
>TRBV3-1/TRBV3-2|TRBJ1-4|-|-
TGTGCCAGCAGCCAATGGGGGCAGGTTAATGAAAAACTGTTTTTT
CASSQWGQVNEKLFF
>TRBV9|TRBJ2-5|-|-
TGTGCCAGCAGCAGCAGTGGGTTGTTAGGAGAGACCCAGTACTTC
CASSSSGLLGETQYF
>TRBV6-1|TRBJ2-1|-|-
TGTGCCAGCAGTGAAATACTACAACTCAATGAGCAGTTCTTC
CASSEILQLNEQFF
>TRBV5-1|TRBJ1-3|-|-
TGCGCCAGCAGCTTGGGCAGGGCTGGAAACACCATATATTTT
CASSLGRAGNTIYF
>TRBV6-1|TRBJ1-1|-|-
TGTGCCAGCAGTGAAGCGGCAGGGTGGAACACTGAAGCTTTCTTT
CASSEAAGWNTEAFF
>TRBV6-6|TRBJ2-7|-|few
TGTGCCAGCAGTTACAGTGGCGGCTCCTACGAGCAGTACTTC
CASSYSGGSYEQYF
>TRBV6-5|TRBJ2-1|-|-
TGTGCCAGCAGTAACCATGAGCAGTTCTTC
CASSNHEQFF
>TRBV3-1/TRBV3-2|TRBJ2-1|TRBD2|once
TGTGCCAGCAGTCTAACCATATTAGAGACTAGCGGGAGTCTCGATGAGCAGTTCTTC
CASSLTILETSGSLDEQFF
>TRBV10-3|TRBJ2-1|-|-
TGTGCCATCAGTGAGTCTGGGCTTACTCCCAATGAGCAGTTCTTC
CAISESGLTPNEQFF
>TRBV12-2|TRBJ1-3|-|once
TGTGCAAGTCGCCGTAACGTCGGAAACACCATATATTTT
CASRRNVGNTIYF
>TRBV19|TRBJ2-2|TRBD1|-
TGTGCCAGTAGTGCCCATGGACAGGGAGCCAACGCCGGGGAGCTGTTTTTT
CASSAHGQGANAGELFF
>TRBV27|TRBJ1-5|-|-
TGTGCCAGCAGTCCCCCAGGGATCAATCAGCCCCAGCATTTT
CASSPPGINQPQHF
>TRBV6-5|TRBJ1-1|-|-
TGTGCCAGCAGTTACTCGCCAGCTATGGGAACTGAAGCTTTCTTT
CASSYSPAMGTEAFF
>TRBV18|TRBJ1-5|TRBD1|once
TGTGCCAGCTCACCACCGAGCGAGGGGGCCCGGAATCAGCCCCAGCATTTT
CASSPPSEGARNQPQHF
>TRBV19|TRBJ2-2|TRBD2|-
TGTGCCAGCACTACCGGGACTAGCTTCACCGGGGAGCTGTTTTTT
CASTTGTSFTGELFF
>TRBV10-3|TRBJ2-1|-|-
TGTGCCATCACACCGGGTCGGGGGAATGAGCAGTTCTTC
CAITPGRGNEQFF
>TRBV5-1|TRBJ1-1|-|-
TGCGCCAGCAGCTGGCTAGGGGGCACTGAAGCTTTCTTT
CASSWLGGTEAFF
>TRBV19|TRBJ1-6|-|once
TGTGCCAGTGCTCGGAGCTCCTATAATTCACCCCTCCACTTT
CASARSSYNSPLHF
>TRBV6-2/TRBV6-3|TRBJ1-1|-|-
TGTGCCAGCAGTTACATGATCGAGGGAGCTGAAGCTTTCTTT
CASSYMIEGAEAFF
>TRBV14|TRBJ1-6|-|-
TGTGCCAGCAGCTACAGTAATTCACCCCTCCACTTT
CASSYSNSPLHF
>TRBV19|TRBJ2-2|-|-
TGTGCTTGCATAAGCGGAGAGAACACCGGGGAGCTGTTTTTT
CACISGENTGELFF
>TRBV28|TRBJ2-1|TRBD2|-
TGTGCCAGCAGCGGCCTAGCGGATTCCTACAATGAGCAGTTCTTC
CASSGLADSYNEQFF
>TRBV2|TRBJ2-5|-|-
TGTGCCAGCCAAACACGGACCCAGTACTTC
CASQTRTQYF
>TRBV4-2|TRBJ2-1|TRBD2|-
TGTGCCAGCAGCCAACCCAGACTAGCGGGAGGGCCCAATGAGCAGTTCTTC
CASSQPRLAGGPNEQFF
>TRBV2|TRBJ1-3|-|-
TGTGCCAGCAGTGAGATCTCGGGCTCTGGAAACACCATATATTTT
CASSEISGSGNTIYF
>TRBV19|TRBJ1-3|-|-
TGTGCCAGTACCGCCTACGCTGACTCTGGAAACACCATATATTTT
CASTAYADSGNTIYF
>TRBV7-9|TRBJ2-3|-|-
TGTGCCAGCAGCCCCACGCTAGGTTCTAGCACAGATACGCAGTATTTT
CASSPTLGSSTDTQYF
>TRBV15|TRBJ2-7|TRBD2|-
TGTGCCACCAGCACTAGCGGGAGAGGGGCCTACGAGCAGTACTTC
CATSTSGRGAYEQYF
>TRBV13|TRBJ2-2|-|-
TGTGCCAGCAGCTCAGGGGCCGGGGAGCTGTTTTTT
CASSSGAGELFF
>TRBV6-4|TRBJ2-3|TRBD1|-
TGTGCCAGCAGTGACGGGACAGGGGGAAGCACAGATACGCAGTATTTT
CASSDGTGGSTDTQYF
>TRBV9|TRBJ1-1|-|-
TGTGCCAGCAGCGTAGGGATGGCGGGGGTAACTGAAGCTTTCTTT
CASSVGMAGVTEAFF
>TRBV5-4|TRBJ1-5|-|-
TGTGCTAGCAGCTCATGGGGGGCAGCGCGACAGCCCCAGCATTTT
CASSSWGAARQPQHF
>TRBV2|TRBJ1-2|-|-
TGTGCCAGCAGTGACCGGGGGGCTGGCTACACCTTC
CASSDRGAGYTF